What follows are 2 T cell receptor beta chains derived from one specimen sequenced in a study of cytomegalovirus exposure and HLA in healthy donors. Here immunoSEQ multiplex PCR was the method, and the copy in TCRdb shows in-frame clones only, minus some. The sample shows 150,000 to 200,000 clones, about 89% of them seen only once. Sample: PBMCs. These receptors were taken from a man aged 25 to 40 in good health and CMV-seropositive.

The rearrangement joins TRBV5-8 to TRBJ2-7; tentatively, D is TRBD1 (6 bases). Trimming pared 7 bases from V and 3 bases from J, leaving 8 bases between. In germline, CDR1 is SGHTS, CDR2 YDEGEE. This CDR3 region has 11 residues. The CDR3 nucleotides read TGTGCCAGCCGACAGGACTACGAGCAGTACTTC. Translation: CASRQDYEQYF. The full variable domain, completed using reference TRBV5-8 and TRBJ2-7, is EAGVTQSPTHLIKTRGQQATLRCSPISGHTSVYWYQQALGLGLQFLLWYDEGEERNRGNFPPRFSGRQFPNYSSELNVNALELEDSALYLCASRQDYEQYFGPGTRLTVT.

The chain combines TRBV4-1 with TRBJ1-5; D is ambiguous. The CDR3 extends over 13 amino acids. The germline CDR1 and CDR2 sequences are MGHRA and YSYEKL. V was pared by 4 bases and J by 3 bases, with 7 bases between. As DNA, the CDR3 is TGCGCCAGCAGCCGTGATCACAATCAGCCCCAGCATTTT. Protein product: CASSRDHNQPQHF.